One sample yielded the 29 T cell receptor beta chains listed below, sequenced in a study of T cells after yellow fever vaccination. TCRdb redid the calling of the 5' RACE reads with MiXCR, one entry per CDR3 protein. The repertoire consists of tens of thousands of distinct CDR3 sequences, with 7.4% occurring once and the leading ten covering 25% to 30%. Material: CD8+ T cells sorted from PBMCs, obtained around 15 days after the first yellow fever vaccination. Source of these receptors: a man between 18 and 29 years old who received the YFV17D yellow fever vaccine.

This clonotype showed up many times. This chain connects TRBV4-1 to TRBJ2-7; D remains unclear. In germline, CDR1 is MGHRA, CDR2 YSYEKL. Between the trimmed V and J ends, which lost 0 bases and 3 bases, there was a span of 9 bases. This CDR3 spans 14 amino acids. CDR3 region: CASSQEITVYEQYF. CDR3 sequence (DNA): TGCGCCAGCAGCCAAGAAATCACAGTCTACGAGCAGTACTTC.

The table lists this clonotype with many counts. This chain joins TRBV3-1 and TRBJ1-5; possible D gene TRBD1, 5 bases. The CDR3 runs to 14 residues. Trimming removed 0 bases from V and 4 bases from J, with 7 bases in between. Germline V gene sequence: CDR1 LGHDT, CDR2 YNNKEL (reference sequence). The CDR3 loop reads CASSQEGENQPQHF. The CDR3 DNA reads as TGTGCCAGCAGCCAAGAAGGGGAAAATCAGCCCCAGCATTTT.

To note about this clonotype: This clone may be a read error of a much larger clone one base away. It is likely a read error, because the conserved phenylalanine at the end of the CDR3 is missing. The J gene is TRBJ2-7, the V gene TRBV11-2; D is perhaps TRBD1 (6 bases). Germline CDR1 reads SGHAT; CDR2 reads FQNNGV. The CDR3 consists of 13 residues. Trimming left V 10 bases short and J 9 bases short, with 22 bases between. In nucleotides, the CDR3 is TGTGCCACCACAAATCCACAGGGTCTAGTGCAGTACATC. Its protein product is CATTNPQGLVQYI.

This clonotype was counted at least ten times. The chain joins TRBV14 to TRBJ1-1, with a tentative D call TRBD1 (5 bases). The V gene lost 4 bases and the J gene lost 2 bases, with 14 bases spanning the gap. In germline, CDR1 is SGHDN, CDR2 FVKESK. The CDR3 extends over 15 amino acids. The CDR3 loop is CASSPQGALNTEAFF. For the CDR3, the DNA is TGTGCCAGCAGCCCCCAGGGAGCACTCAACACTGAAGCTTTCTTT.

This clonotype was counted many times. CDR3 coding DNA: TGTGCCAGCTCCCACGGGACAGTTCTCCAAGAGACCCAGTACTTC. This gives the protein CASSHGTVLQETQYF. The chain combines TRBV18 with TRBJ2-5, with TRBD1 matching over 7 bases. Germline CDR1 reads KGHSH; CDR2 reads LQKENI. The CDR3 loop spans 15 amino acids. The V and J ends lost 6 bases and 1 base, in that order; junction bases with no gene match: 8. Looking up the rest from reference TRBV18 and TRBJ2-5 gives the full variable domain: NAGVMQNPRHLVRRRGQEARLRCSPMKGHSHVYWYRQLPEEGLKFMVYLQKENIIDESGMPKERFSAEFPKEGPSILRIQQVVRGDSAAYFCASSHGTVLQETQYFGPGTRLLVL.

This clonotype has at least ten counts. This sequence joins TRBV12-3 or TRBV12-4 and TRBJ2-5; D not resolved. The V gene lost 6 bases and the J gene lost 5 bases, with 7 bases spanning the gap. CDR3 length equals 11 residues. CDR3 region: CASSPAETQYF. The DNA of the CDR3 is TGTGCCAGCAGCCCTGCCGAGACCCAGTACTTC.

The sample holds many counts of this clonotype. This chain's CDR3 is CASTEDRGHEQFF. The DNA for the CDR3 is TGTGCCAGCACCGAGGACAGGGGCCATGAGCAGTTCTTC. J is TRBJ2-1 and V is TRBV6-6; 9 positions agree with TRBD1. The germline CDR1 and CDR2 sequences are MNHNY and SVGAGI (reference sequence). Trimming at V came to 7 bases and at J to 8 bases, leaving 6 bases not matched to a gene. CDR3 size: 13 residues.

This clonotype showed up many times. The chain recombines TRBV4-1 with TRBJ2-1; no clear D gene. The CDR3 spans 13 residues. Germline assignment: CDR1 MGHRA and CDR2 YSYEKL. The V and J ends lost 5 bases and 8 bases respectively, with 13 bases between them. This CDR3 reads CASSSRAPDEQFF. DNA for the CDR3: TGCGCCAGCAGCAGCCGGGCCCCGGATGAGCAGTTCTTC.

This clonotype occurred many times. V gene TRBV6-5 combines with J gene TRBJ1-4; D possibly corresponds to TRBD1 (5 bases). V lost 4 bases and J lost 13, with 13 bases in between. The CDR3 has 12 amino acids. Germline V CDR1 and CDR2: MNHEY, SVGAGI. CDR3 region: CASSSPGRGLFF. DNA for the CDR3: TGTGCCAGCAGTTCCCCGGGGAGGGGACTGTTTTTT.

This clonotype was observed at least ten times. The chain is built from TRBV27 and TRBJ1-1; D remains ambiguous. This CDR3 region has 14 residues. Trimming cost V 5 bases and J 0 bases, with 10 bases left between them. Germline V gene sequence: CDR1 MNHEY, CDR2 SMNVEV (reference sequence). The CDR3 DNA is TGTGCCAGCAGTCCTTCCGTACTGAACACTGAAGCTTTCTTT. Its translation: CASSPSVLNTEAFF.

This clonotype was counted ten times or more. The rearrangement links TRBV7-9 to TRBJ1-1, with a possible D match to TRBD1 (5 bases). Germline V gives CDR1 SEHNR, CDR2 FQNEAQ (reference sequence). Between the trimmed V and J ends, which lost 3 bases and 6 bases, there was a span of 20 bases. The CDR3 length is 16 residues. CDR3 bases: TGTGCCAGCAGCTTTACAAATGGGGGGAGGCTAGCTGAAGCTTTCTTT. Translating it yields CASSFTNGGRLAEAFF.

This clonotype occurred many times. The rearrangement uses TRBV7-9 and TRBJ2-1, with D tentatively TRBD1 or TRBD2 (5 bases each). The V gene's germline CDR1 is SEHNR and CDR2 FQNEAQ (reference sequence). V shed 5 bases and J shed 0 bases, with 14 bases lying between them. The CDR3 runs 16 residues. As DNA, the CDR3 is TGTGCCAGCAGCCCTCCGGGACCCCTCTCCTACAATGAGCAGTTCTTC. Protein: CASSPPGPLSYNEQFF.

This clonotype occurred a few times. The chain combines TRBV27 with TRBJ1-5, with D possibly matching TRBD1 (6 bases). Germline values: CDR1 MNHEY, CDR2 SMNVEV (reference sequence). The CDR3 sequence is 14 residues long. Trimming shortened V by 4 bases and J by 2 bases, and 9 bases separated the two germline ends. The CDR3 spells CASSSRTGNQPQHF. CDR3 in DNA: TGTGCCAGCAGTTCCAGGACAGGCAATCAGCCCCAGCATTTT.

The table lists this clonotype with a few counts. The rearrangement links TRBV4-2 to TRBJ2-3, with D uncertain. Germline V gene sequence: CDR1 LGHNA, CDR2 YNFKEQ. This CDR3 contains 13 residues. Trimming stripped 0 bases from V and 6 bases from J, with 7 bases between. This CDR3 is CASSQDLGDTQYF. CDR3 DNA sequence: TGTGCCAGCAGCCAAGATCTGGGGGATACGCAGTATTTT.

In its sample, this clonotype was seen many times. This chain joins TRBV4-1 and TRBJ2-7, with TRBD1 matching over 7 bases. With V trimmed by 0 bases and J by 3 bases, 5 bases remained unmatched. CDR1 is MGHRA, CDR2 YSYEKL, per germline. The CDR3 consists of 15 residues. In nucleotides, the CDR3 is TGCGCCAGCAGCCAAGATCCGGGACAGTTCTACGAGCAGTACTTC. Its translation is CASSQDPGQFYEQYF.

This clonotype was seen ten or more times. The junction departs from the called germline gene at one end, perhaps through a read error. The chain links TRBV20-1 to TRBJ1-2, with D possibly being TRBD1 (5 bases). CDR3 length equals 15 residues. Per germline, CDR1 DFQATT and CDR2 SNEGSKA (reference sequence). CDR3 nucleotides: TGCAGTGCTCCCGGGAGGGGTGGGGAAAGCTATGGCTTCACCTTC. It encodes CSAPGRGGESYGFTF.

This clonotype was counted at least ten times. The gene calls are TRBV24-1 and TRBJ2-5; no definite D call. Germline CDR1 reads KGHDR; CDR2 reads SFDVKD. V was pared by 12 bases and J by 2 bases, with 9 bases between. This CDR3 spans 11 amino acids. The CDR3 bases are TGTGCCTATACCGTTCAAGAGACCCAGTACTTC. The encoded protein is CAYTVQETQYF.

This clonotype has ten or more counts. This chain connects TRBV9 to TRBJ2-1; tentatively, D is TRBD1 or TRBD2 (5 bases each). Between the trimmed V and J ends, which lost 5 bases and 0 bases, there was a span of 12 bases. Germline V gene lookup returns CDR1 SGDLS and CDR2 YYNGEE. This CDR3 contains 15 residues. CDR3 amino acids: CASSFGGTSYNEQFF. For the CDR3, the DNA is TGTGCCAGCAGTTTTGGTGGGACCTCCTACAATGAGCAGTTCTTC.

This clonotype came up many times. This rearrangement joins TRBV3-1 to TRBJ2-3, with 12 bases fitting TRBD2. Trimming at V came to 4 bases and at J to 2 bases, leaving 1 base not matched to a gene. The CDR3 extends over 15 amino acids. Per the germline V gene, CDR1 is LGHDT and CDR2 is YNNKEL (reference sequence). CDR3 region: CASSPSGGATDTQYF. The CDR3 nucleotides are TGTGCCAGCAGCCCTAGCGGGGGGGCCACAGATACGCAGTATTTT.

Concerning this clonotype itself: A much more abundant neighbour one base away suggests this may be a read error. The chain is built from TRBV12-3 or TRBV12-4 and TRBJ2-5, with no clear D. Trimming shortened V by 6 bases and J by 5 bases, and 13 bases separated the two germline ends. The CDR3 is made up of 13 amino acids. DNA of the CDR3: TGTGCCAGCAGATGGACCCCGAGTGAGACCCAGTACTTC. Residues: CASRWTPSETQYF.

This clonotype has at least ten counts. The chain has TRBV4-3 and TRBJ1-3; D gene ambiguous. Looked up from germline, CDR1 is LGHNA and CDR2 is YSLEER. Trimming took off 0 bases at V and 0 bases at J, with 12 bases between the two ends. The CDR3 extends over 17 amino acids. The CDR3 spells CASSQEGAGSSGNTIYF. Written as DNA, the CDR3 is TGCGCCAGCAGCCAAGAGGGCGCAGGCTCCTCTGGAAACACCATATATTTT.

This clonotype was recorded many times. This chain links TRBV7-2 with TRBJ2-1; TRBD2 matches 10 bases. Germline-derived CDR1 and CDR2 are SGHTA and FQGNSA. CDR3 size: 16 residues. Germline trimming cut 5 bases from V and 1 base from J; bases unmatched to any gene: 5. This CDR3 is CASSPIAGGSYNEQFF. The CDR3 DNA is TGTGCCAGCAGCCCTATAGCGGGGGGATCCTACAATGAGCAGTTCTTC.

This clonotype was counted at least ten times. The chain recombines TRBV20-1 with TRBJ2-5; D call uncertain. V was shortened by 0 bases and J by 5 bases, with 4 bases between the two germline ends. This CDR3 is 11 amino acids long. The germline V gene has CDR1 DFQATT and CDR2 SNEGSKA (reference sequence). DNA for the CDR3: TGCAGTGCTAGAGATTGGGAGACCCAGTACTTC. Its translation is CSARDWETQYF.

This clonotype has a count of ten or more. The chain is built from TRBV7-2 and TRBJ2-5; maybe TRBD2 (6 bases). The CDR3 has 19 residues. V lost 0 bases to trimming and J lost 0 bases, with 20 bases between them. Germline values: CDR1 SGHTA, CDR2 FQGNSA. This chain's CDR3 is CASSLAIRRGPSYQETQYF. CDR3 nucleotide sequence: TGTGCCAGCAGCTTAGCAATCCGGCGGGGCCCCTCGTACCAAGAGACCCAGTACTTC.

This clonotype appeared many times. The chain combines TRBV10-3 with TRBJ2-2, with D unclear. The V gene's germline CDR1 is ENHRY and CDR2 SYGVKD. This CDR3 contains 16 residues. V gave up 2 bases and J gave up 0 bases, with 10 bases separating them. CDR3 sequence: CAISEVSAANTGELFF. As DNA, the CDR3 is TGTGCCATCAGTGAGGTCTCAGCCGCGAACACCGGGGAGCTGTTTTTT.

The CDR3 here is CASSFDRTRSDTQYF. In nucleotides, the CDR3 is TGCGCCAGCAGCTTTGACAGGACCCGCAGTGATACGCAGTATTTT. The rearrangement joins TRBV5-1 to TRBJ2-3, with TRBD1 as a possible D gene (6 bases). Trimming stripped 2 bases from V and 6 bases from J, with 16 bases between. Germline CDR1 SGHRS, CDR2 YFSETQ. This CDR3 is built from 15 residues.

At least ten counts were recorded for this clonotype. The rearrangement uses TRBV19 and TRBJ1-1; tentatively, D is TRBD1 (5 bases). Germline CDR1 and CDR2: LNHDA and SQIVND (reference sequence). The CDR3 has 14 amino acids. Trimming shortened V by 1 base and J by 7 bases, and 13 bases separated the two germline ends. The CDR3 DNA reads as TGTGCCAGTAGTATAGGGGGCTTATCTGGTGAAGCTTTCTTT. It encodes CASSIGGLSGEAFF. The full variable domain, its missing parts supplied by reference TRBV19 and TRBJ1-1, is DGGITQSPKYLFRKEGQNVTLSCEQNLNHDAMYWYRQDPGQGLRLIYYSQIVNDFQKGDIAEGYSVSREKKESFPLTVTSAQKNPTAFYLCASSIGGLSGEAFFGQGTRLTVV.

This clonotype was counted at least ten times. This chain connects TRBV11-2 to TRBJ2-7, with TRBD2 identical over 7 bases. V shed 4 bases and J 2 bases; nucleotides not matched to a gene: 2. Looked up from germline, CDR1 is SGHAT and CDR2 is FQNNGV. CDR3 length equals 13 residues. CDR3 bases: TGTGCCAGCAGCTCGGGACTAACCTACGAGCAGTACTTC. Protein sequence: CASSSGLTYEQYF. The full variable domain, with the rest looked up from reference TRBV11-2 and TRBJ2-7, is EAGVAQSPRYKIIEKRQSVAFWCNPISGHATLYWYQQILGQGPKLLIQFQNNGVVDDSQLPKDRFSAERLKGVDSTLKIQPAKLEDSAVYLCASSSGLTYEQYFGPGTRLTVT.

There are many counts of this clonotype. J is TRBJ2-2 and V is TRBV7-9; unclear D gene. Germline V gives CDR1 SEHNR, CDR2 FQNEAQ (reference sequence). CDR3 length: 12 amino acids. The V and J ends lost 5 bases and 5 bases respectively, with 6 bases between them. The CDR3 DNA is TGTGCCAGCAGCCCCCTTACCGGGGAGCTGTTTTTT. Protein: CASSPLTGELFF.